The sequence of this TCR beta chain was determined in a study of T cell responses to AZD1222 COVID-19 vaccine. Study results and caveats: Unmutated variant regions are reportedly the target of nearly half of TCRs that are spike-specific. No repertoire was sampled before or during the peak T cell response, only after it.

The table came from immunoSEQ multiplex PCR; TCRdb's copy has only in-frame clones and leaves some out. Of about 55,000 clones detected, roughly 80% appear once; the ten largest clones hold about a quarter. This CDR3 has 16 amino acids. Germline assignment: CDR1 SNHLY and CDR2 FYNNEI. V trimming: 6 bases; J trimming: 1 base; junction bases outside the gene matches: 11. Comment on this clone: Its antigen is currently unknown.

Sample: peripheral blood, taken on day 0 of AZD1222 vaccination. V and J are TRBV2 and TRBJ1-1, with 7 bases aligning to TRBD1. The receptor comes from an adult in good health. The CDR3 here is CASRESQGWGNTEAFF. In nucleotides, the CDR3 is TGTGCCAGCAGAGAATCACAGGGGTGGGGGAACACTGAAGCTTTCTTT.